A selection of T cell receptor beta chains follows, all from one sample in a study of T cell clonotyping in hematopoietic cell transplantation. Clones were sequenced by immunoSEQ multiplex PCR, and TCRdb holds only the in-frame ones, with some missing. Of around 15,000 clones in the sample, around 97% were seen once. This material consisted of peripheral blood mononuclear cells, taken 30 days after allogeneic stem cell transplant. All receptors come from a female patient aged 50-59 years who had an allogeneic stem cell transplant from an unrelated donor, so T cells may come from the graft donor. Some clones in this sample may be carry-over from other donors' samples. Each CDR3 is given with its conserved first and last residue. The order of the fields is J gene, V gene, clone size, CDR3 protein. Some rows mark clone size as missing; the rest say once, few, many or name a class of expanded clone.

j_gene: TRBJ1-1
v_gene: TRBV6-1
abundance: -
CDR3aa: CASSEAGTGNTEAFF

j_gene: TRBJ1-1
v_gene: TRBV11-2
abundance: -
CDR3aa: CASTLGRAEAFF

j_gene: TRBJ1-2
v_gene: TRBV5-1
abundance: -
CDR3aa: CASSLGQPPYGYTF

j_gene: TRBJ1-6
v_gene: TRBV30
abundance: once
CDR3aa: CAWGETGGLVSPLHF

j_gene: TRBJ1-2
v_gene: TRBV2
abundance: -
CDR3aa: CASSEVITGYTF

j_gene: TRBJ2-7
v_gene: TRBV5-1
abundance: -
CDR3aa: CASSTLPTSGSTTSYEQYF

j_gene: TRBJ2-7
v_gene: TRBV6-1
abundance: -
CDR3aa: CASSLGGDIHEQYF

j_gene: TRBJ2-2
v_gene: TRBV7-3
abundance: -
CDR3aa: CASSLDQSGELFF

j_gene: TRBJ1-1
v_gene: TRBV27
abundance: -
CDR3aa: CASSFTGVSEAFF

j_gene: TRBJ2-1
v_gene: TRBV7-7
abundance: -
CDR3aa: CASSLAGGQGEQFF

j_gene: TRBJ1-4
v_gene: TRBV4-2
abundance: -
CDR3aa: CASSQDPGQGAPGREKLFF

j_gene: TRBJ1-2
v_gene: TRBV20-1
abundance: -
CDR3aa: CSATLSGTF

j_gene: TRBJ1-5
v_gene: TRBV9
abundance: -
CDR3aa: CASSVGQSYQPQHF

j_gene: TRBJ1-6
v_gene: TRBV30
abundance: -
CDR3aa: CAWRGSTPLHF